This T cell receptor beta chain was captured by sequencing in a study of blood T cell repertoires in COVID-19. Overall study: Both acute and convalescent COVID-19 samples were obtained from the United States, Italy and Spain. Nucleic acid was either cDNA or gDNA, and it came from T cells, B-cell-depleted T cells, or PBMCs.

Patients of the Seattle cohort, enrolled during active infection, were followed longitudinally. The CDR3 totals 15 residues. Per the germline V gene, CDR1 is MNHEY and CDR2 is SMNVEV (reference sequence). Trimming stripped 3 bases from V and 1 base from J, with 12 bases between. How the authors handled the data: Estimation of nucleated cell counts relied on the amplification of reference gene primers. Using immunoSEQ multiplex PCR, the repertoire was profiled, and TCRdb retains in-frame clones only, with some absent. Clone size and V and J calls were adopted from that table, with D and trimming inferred from the DNA. The data contain around 260,000 clones, roughly 92% of them singletons.

The sequencing input was peripheral blood. The clonotype was recovered from a woman aged 25 to 39 with COVID-19, enrolled during active disease. The chain joins TRBV27 to TRBJ1-1; the D gene is possibly TRBD1 (5 bases). The CDR3 nucleotides are TGTGCCAGCAGTTTTCGTAGGGGCCCGAACACTGAAGCTTTCTTT. It encodes CASSFRRGPNTEAFF.